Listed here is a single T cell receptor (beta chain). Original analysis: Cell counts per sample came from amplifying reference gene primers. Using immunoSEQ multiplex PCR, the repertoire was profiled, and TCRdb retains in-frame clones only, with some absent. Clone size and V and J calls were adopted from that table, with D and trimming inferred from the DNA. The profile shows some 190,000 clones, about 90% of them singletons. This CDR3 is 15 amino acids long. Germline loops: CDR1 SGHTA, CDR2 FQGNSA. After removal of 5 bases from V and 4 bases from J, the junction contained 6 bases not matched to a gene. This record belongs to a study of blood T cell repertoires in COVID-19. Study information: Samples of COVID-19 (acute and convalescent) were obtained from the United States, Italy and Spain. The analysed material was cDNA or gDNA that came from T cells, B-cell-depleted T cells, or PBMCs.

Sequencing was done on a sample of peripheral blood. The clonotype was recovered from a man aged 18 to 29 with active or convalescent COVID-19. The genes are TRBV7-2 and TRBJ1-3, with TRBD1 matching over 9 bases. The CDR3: CASSQDRGVGNTIYF. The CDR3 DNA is TGTGCCAGCAGCCAGGACAGGGGAGTAGGAAACACCATATATTTT.